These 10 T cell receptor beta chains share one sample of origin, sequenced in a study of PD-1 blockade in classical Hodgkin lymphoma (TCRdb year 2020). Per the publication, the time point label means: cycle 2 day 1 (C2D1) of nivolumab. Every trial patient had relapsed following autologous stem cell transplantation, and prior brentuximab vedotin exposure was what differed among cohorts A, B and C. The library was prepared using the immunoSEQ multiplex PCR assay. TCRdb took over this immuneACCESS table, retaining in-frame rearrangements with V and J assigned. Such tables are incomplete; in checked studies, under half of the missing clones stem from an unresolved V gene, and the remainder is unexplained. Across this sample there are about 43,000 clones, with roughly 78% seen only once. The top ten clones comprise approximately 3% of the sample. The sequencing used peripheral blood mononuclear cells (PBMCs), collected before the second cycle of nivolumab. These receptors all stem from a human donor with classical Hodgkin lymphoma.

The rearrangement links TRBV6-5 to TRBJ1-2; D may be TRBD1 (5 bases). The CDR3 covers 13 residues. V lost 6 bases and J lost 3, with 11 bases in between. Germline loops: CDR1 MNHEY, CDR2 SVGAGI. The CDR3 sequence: CASRWRGDYGYTF. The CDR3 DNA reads TGTGCCAGCAGATGGCGGGGGGACTATGGCTACACCTTC.

This CDR3 reads CASSERGPSRDEQYF. CDR3 coding DNA: TGTGCCAGCAGTGAAAGGGGCCCCTCTCGGGACGAGCAGTACTTC. This chain joins TRBV6-1 and TRBJ2-7, with D possibly TRBD1 on 5 matching bases. Trimming removed 2 bases at V and 5 bases at J, with 16 bases between. The germline V gene has CDR1 MNHNS and CDR2 SASEGT. The CDR3 is 15 residues long.

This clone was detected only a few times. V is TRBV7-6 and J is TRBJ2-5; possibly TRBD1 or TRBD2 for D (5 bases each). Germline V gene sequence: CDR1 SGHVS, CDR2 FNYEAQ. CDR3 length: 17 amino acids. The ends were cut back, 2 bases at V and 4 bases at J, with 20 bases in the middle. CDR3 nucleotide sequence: TGTGCCAGCAGCTTATTTATGGCTGACCCTGGGGGAGAGACCCAGTACTTC. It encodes CASSLFMADPGGETQYF.

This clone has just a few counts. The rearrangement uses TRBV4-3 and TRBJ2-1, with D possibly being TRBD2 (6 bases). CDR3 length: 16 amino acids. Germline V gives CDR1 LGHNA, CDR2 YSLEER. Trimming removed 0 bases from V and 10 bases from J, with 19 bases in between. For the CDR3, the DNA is TGCGCCAGCAGCCAAGAACGCGGGGACCCAACTTTAGAGCAGTTCTTC. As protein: CASSQERGDPTLEQFF.

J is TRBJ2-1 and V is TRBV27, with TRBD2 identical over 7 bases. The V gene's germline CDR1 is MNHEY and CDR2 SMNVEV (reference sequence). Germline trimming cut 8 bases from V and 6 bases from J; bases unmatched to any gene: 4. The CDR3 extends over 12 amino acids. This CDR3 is CASRGGFNEQFF. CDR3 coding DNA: TGTGCCAGCCGGGGAGGGTTCAATGAGCAGTTCTTC.

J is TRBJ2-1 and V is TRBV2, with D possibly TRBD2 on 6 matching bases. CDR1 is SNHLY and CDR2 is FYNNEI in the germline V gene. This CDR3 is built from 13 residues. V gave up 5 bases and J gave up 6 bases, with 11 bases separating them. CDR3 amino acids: CASSQLASNEQFF. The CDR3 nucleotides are TGTGCCAGCAGTCAACTAGCAAGCAATGAGCAGTTCTTC.

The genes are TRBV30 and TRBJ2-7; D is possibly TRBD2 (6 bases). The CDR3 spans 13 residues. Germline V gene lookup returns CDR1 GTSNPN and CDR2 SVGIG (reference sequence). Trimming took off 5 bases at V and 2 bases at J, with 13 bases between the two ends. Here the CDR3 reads CAWDGTDTYEQYF. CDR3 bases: TGTGCCTGGGACGGGACTGACACCTACGAGCAGTACTTC.

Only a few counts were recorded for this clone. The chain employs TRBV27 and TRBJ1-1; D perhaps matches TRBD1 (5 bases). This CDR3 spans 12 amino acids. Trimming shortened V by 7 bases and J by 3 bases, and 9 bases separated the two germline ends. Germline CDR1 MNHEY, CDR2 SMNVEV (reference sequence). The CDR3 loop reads CASTGGDTEAFF. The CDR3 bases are TGTGCCAGCACGGGAGGGGACACTGAAGCTTTCTTT.

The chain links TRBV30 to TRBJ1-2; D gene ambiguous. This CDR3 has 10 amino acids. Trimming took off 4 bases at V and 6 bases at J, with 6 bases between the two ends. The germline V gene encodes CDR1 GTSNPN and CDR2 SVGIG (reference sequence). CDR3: CAWTVDGYTF. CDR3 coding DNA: TGTGCCTGGACTGTGGATGGCTACACCTTC.

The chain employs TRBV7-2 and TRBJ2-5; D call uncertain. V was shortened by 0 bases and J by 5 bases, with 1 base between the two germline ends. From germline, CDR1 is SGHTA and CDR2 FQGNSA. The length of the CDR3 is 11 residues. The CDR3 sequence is CASSLAETQYF. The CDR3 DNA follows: TGTGCCAGCAGCTTAGCTGAGACCCAGTACTTC. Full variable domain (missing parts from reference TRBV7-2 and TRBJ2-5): GAGVSQSPSNKVTEKGKDVELRCDPISGHTALYWYRQSLGQGLEFLIYFQGNSAPDKSGLPSDRFSAERTGGSVSTLTIQRTQQEDSAVYLCASSLAETQYFGPGTRLLVL.